Each of the 17 T cell receptor beta chains below was sequenced from the same sample in a study of regulatory T cells in long-lasting Graves disease. Construction of TCR beta libraries relied on iRepertoire HTBI primers and on Arm-PCR targeting CDR3 regions. TCRdb re-called the multiplex PCR reads through MiXCR, storing one row per CDR3 protein. Of about 440,000 distinct CDR3 sequences in the sample, approximately 16% were seen once. Time point reported: newly diagnosed GD, antithyroid drugs for less than 3 months. Scientists built the TCR library using RNA that was extracted from PBMCs. The sample was also linked to a second study, of T cells in Graves' hyperthyroidism and ophthalmopathy.

Sequencing was performed on peripheral blood mononuclear cells (PBMCs), taken at new diagnosis, from a patient treated with antithyroid drugs. The receptors stem from a woman between 18 and 29 years old with Graves disease.

This clonotype has only a few counts. The chain employs TRBV28 and TRBJ2-2, with 7 positions matching TRBD2. The CDR3 contains 15 residues. V lost 8 bases, J lost 3 bases, and 9 bases stayed unmatched. Germline V lookup: CDR1 MDHEN, CDR2 SYDVKM. The CDR3 sequence: CASGRSGKDTGELFF. In nucleotides, the CDR3 is TGTGCCAGCGGCAGGAGCGGGAAGGACACCGGGGAGCTGTTTTTT.

This clonotype came up many times. The chain uses TRBV12-3 or TRBV12-4 and TRBJ1-5; D uncertain. CDR3 length: 12 residues. V was clipped by 3 bases and J by 10 bases, with 10 bases between them. CDR3 sequence (DNA): TGTGCCAGCAGTTTTCTCGACTCCCCCCAGCATTTT. Translated, it gives CASSFLDSPQHF.

The V gene is TRBV11-2, the J gene TRBJ2-2; D is possibly TRBD2 (6 bases). Germline loops: CDR1 SGHAT, CDR2 FQNNGV. The CDR3 spans 16 residues. V dropped 0 bases and J dropped 12 bases, with 20 bases sitting between them. CDR3 protein: CASSLDLDAGPGQLFF. Here the CDR3 DNA reads TGTGCCAGCAGCTTAGATCTAGACGCGGGACCGGGGCAGCTGTTTTTT. The full variable domain, in which reference TRBV11-2 and TRBJ2-2 provide the parts outside the CDR3, is EAGVAQSPRYKIIEKRQSVAFWCNPISGHATLYWYQQILGQGPKLLIQFQNNGVVDDSQLPKDRFSAERLKGVDSTLKIQPAKLEDSAVYLCASSLDLDAGPGQLFFGEGSRLTVL.

This clonotype showed up just once. The rearrangement links TRBV6-2 or TRBV6-3 to TRBJ1-4, with D uncertain. The length of the CDR3 is 14 residues. Germline lookup yields CDR1 MNHEY and CDR2 SVGEGT. V was trimmed by 5 bases and J by 8 bases, leaving 15 bases between them. The CDR3 region has the DNA TGTGCCAGCAGTGACCGGGCCTCGGGGGAAAAACTGTTTTTT. Translated, it gives CASSDRASGEKLFF.

The table lists this clonotype with a few counts. V and J are TRBV10-1 and TRBJ1-1; D is uncertain. This CDR3 has 14 amino acids. From germline, CDR1 is WNHNN and CDR2 SYGVQD (reference sequence). V was trimmed by 2 bases and J by 2 bases, leaving 9 bases between them. CDR3 sequence (DNA): TGCGCCAGCAGTGAGGGACCCCCTAACACTGAAGCTTTCTTT. This sequence encodes CASSEGPPNTEAFF.

This clonotype has only a few counts. The chain has TRBV20-1 and TRBJ2-5; D not certain. CDR3 length: 12 amino acids. Germline V gives CDR1 DFQATT, CDR2 SNEGSKA (reference sequence). With 0 bases removed from V and 5 bases from J, the gap between germline ends came to 7 bases. The CDR3 loop is CSARDIHETQYF. The CDR3 DNA is TGCAGTGCTAGAGACATCCACGAGACCCAGTACTTC.

The genes are TRBV7-3 and TRBJ1-5; D possibly corresponds to TRBD1 (5 bases). V shed 2 bases and J shed 7 bases, with 15 bases lying between them. CDR3 size: 15 residues. Germline V lookup: CDR1 SGHTA, CDR2 FQGTGA. The CDR3 region is CASSLGGWGRQPQHF. CDR3 DNA: TGTGCCAGCAGCTTAGGGGGTTGGGGACGCCAGCCCCAGCATTTT. The whole variable domain, filled in from reference TRBV7-3 and TRBJ1-5, reads GAGVSQTPSNKVTEKGKYVELRCDPISGHTALYWYRQSLGQGPEFLIYFQGTGAADDSGLPNDRFFAVRPEGSVSTLKIQRTERGDSAVYLCASSLGGWGRQPQHFGDGTRLSIL.

In its sample, this clonotype was seen a few times. The chain has TRBV7-8 and TRBJ2-1; D may match TRBD1 or TRBD2 (5 bases each). The V end lost 7 bases, the J end lost 3 bases, and 16 bases lay between the germline ends. The CDR3 covers 15 residues. Germline V lookup: CDR1 SGHVS, CDR2 FQNEAQ. CDR3 DNA: TGTGCCAGCACCGAGGTAACGGGACGCTACAATGAGCAGTTCTTC. Translated, it gives CASTEVTGRYNEQFF.

There are many counts of this clonotype. The chain combines TRBV24-1 with TRBJ2-5, with 13 nucleotides matching TRBD2. The CDR3 has 18 amino acids. Losses at the gene ends were 3 bases for V and 1 base for J; bases not matched to a gene: 7. Germline CDR1 and CDR2: KGHDR and SFDVKD. Written as DNA, the CDR3 is TGTGCCACCAGTGATCCAAGACTAGCGGGAGGTCTCCAAGAGACCCAGTACTTC. This encodes CATSDPRLAGGLQETQYF.

A word on this clonotype: This may come from a read error, since a much larger clone is one base off. The chain combines TRBV3-1 with TRBJ1-5; 10 nucleotides line up with TRBD1. The CDR3 spans 15 residues. Germline loops: CDR1 LGHDT, CDR2 YNNKEL (reference sequence). The CDR3 DNA reads TGTGCCAACAGCCAAGGACAGGGGGAAACCCAGCCCCAGCATTTT. It encodes CANSQGQGETQPQHF. Full variable domain (missing parts from reference TRBV3-1 and TRBJ1-5): DTAVSQTPKYLVTQMGNDKSIKCEQNLGHDTMYWYKQDSKKFLKIMFSYNNKELIINETVPNRFSPKSPDKAHLNLHINSLELGDSAVYFCANSQGQGETQPQHFGDGTRLSIL.

This clonotype was observed at least ten times. The V gene is TRBV18, the J gene TRBJ2-3; D uncertain. V was trimmed by 3 bases and J by 0 bases, leaving 10 bases between them. The length of the CDR3 is 15 residues. Germline V gene data show CDR1 as KGHSH and CDR2 as LQKENI. CDR3 in DNA: TGTGCCAGCTCACCGATTGCGGCTAGCACAGATACGCAGTATTTT. Translation: CASSPIAASTDTQYF.

The J gene is TRBJ2-7, the V gene TRBV20-1; TRBD1 aligns across 12 bases. V lost 3 bases, J lost 7 bases, and 7 bases stayed unmatched. Per the germline V gene, CDR1 is DFQATT and CDR2 is SNEGSKA (reference sequence). The CDR3 loop spans 14 amino acids. CDR3 region: CSASLGQGAREQYF. The DNA for the CDR3 is TGCAGTGCTAGCCTGGGACAGGGGGCGAGGGAGCAGTACTTC.

This clonotype was picked up a small number of times. The V and J genes are TRBV5-1 and TRBJ2-7; D remains ambiguous. V lost 6 bases to trimming and J lost 0 bases, with 13 bases between them. Germline lookup yields CDR1 SGHRS and CDR2 YFSETQ. The CDR3 is 14 residues long. CDR3 bases: TGCGCCAGCACCCAGATGTGGGACTCCTACGAGCAGTACTTC. Translated, it gives CASTQMWDSYEQYF. Based on the CDR3 plus reference TRBV5-1 and TRBJ2-7, the full variable domain is KAGVTQTPRYLIKTRGQQVTLSCSPISGHRSVSWYQQTPGQGLQFLFEYFSETQRNKGNFPGRFSGRQFSNSRSEMNVSTLELGDSALYLCASTQMWDSYEQYFGPGTRLTVT.

Points on this clonotype: A junction boundary mismatches the germline segment, possibly from a read error. The V gene is TRBV27, the J gene TRBJ2-1; 7 nucleotides line up with TRBD2. Germline-derived CDR1 and CDR2 are MNHEY and SMNVEV (reference sequence). The CDR3 sequence is 19 residues long. In DNA form, the CDR3 reads TGTGCCAGCAGCGAGTGGCCCCCCCAAAAAAGCGGGATGCAAGAGACCCGGTACTTC. Translating gives CASSEWPPQKSGMQETRYF.

The chain combines TRBV4-2 with TRBJ2-1, with a tentative D call TRBD1 (5 bases). V was trimmed by 1 base and J by 3 bases, leaving 13 bases between them. This CDR3 has 16 amino acids. CDR1 and CDR2 (germline): LGHNA, YNFKEQ. The CDR3: CASSQAVTDIYNEQFF. CDR3 in DNA: TGTGCCAGCAGCCAAGCCGTCACGGACATCTACAATGAGCAGTTCTTC.

With respect to this clonotype: A much larger clone lies one base from this, so it may be a read error. V usage is TRBV28 and J usage is TRBJ2-1; a possible D gene is TRBD2 (6 bases). Trimming cost V 3 bases and J 5 bases, with 14 bases left between them. Looked up from germline, CDR1 is MDHEN and CDR2 is SYDVKM. The CDR3 sequence is 15 residues long. The CDR3 DNA follows: TGTGCCAGCAGTTTTCGTAGCGGCCTGAACAATGAGCAGTTCTTC. Translating gives CASSFRSGLNNEQFF.

The genes are TRBV25-1 and TRBJ2-7; D is undetermined. The CDR3 contains 13 residues. V gave up 4 bases and J gave up 3 bases, with 10 bases separating them. The germline V gene has CDR1 MGHDK and CDR2 SYGVNS. Written as DNA, the CDR3 is TGTGCCAGCAGTGGACATGCAGACTACGAGCAGTACTTC. This sequence encodes CASSGHADYEQYF.